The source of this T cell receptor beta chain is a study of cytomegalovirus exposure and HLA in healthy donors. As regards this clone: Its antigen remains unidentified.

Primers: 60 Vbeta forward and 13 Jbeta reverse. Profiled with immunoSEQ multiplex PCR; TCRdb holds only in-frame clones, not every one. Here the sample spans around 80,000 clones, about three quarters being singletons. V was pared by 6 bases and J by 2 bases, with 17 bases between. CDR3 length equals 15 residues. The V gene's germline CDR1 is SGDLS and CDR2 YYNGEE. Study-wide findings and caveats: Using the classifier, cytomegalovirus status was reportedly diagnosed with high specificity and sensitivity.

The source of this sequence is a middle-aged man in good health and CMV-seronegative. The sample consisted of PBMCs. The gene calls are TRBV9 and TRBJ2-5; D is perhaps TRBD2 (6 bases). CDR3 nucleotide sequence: TGTGCCAGCACCCCTGGAGGGCGGGTGCAAGAGACCCAGTACTTC. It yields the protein CASTPGGRVQETQYF.